This section outlines one T cell receptor beta chain sequence together with its context. This sample stems from a study of OX40 agonist ivuxolimab in advanced cancers. Germline assignment: CDR1 MGHRA and CDR2 YSYEKL. The germline V and J ends were trimmed by 5 bases and 6 bases, with 17 bases remaining between them. This CDR3 has 15 amino acids. Assay used: immunoSEQ multiplex PCR; TCRdb lists only in-frame clones, some missing. The data show around 56,000 clones, over 75% seen once. The chain carries TRBV4-1 and TRBJ2-1; TRBD2 might be the D (6 bases). The source of this sequence is an adult with an advanced solid tumor such as melanoma, head and neck, liver or kidney cancer. Sequencing was performed on CD4+ or CD8+ T cells sorted from blood, taken in a trial of the OX40 agonist ivuxolimab. The CDR3 nucleotides are TGCGCCAGCAGCACATCTCGGGGGACGGTCAATGAGCAGTTCTTC. It is translated as CASSTSRGTVNEQFF.